Shown below are 2 T cell receptor beta chains from a single sample sequenced in a study of blood T cell repertoires in COVID-19. Measured with immunoSEQ multiplex PCR; TCRdb has only the in-frame clones, and not every one. The sample holds 200,000 or so clones, more than 70% seen once. The sequenced sample was peripheral blood. The receptors derive from a person aged 70 to 85 with COVID-19, enrolled during active disease.

V and J are TRBV5-1 and TRBJ2-7; maybe TRBD1 (6 bases). CDR1 and CDR2 from the germline V gene are SGHRS and YFSETQ. V was clipped by 4 bases and J by 0 bases, with 8 bases between them. The CDR3 totals 13 residues. The DNA of the CDR3 is TGCGCCAGCAGCATACAGGGCTCCTACGAGCAGTACTTC. It codes for CASSIQGSYEQYF. Full variable domain (remainder filled in from reference TRBV5-1 and TRBJ2-7): KAGVTQTPRYLIKTRGQQVTLSCSPISGHRSVSWYQQTPGQGLQFLFEYFSETQRNKGNFPGRFSGRQFSNSRSEMNVSTLELGDSALYLCASSIQGSYEQYFGPGTRLTVT.

This clone has only one observation. The chain joins TRBV15 to TRBJ1-1; no firm D call. Germline CDR1 is LNHNV and CDR2 is YYDKDF (reference sequence). V was shortened by 0 bases and J by 1 base, with 6 bases between the two germline ends. The CDR3 spans 14 residues. CDR3 DNA: TGTGCCACCAGCAGAGATAGTTGGAACACTGAAGCTTTCTTT. Protein sequence: CATSRDSWNTEAFF.